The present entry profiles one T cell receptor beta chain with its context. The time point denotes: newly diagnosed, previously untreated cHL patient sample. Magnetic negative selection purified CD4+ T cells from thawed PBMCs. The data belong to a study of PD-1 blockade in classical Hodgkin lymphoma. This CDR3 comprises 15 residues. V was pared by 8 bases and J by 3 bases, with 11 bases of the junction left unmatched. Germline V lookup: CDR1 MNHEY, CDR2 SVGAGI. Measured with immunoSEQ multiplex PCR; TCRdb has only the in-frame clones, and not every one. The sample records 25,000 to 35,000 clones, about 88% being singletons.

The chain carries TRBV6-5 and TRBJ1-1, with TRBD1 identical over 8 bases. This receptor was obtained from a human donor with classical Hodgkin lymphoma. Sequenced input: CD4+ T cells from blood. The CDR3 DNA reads TGTGCCAGCGCCTGGGCGGACAGGGTGGACACTGAAGCTTTCTTT. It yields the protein CASAWADRVDTEAFF.